This record covers a single TCR beta chain. The data derive from a study of blood T cell repertoires in COVID-19. This CDR3 contains 13 residues. The V gene lost 4 bases and the J gene lost 3 bases, with 12 bases spanning the gap. Germline loops: CDR1 SQVTM, CDR2 ANQGSEA. The assay was immunoSEQ multiplex PCR, and TCRdb's table has in-frame clones only and misses some. Altogether fewer than 200,000 clones are present, about 87% being singletons, with the ten largest covering roughly 2.5%. The source material was peripheral blood. This chain uses TRBV29-1 with TRBJ1-2; no clear D gene. This receptor was taken from a man in his forties with active or convalescent COVID-19. The CDR3, as DNA: TGCAGCGTTGGGGGAGTTCGGGACTATGGCTACACCTTC. Its translation is CSVGGVRDYGYTF.